This paragraph reports one T cell receptor (beta chain). Its antigen is currently unknown. Relative to the germline gene, one junction end is altered; a read error may explain this. The data are from a study of molecular identifiers for immune sequencing clone quantification. The naive CD8 libraries originated from between 20,000 and 1,000,000 sorted cells and drew on 10%, 30% or 50% RNA. Library preparation followed earlier protocols using designated TCR primers. From the PCR reads, TCRdb called clonotypes with MiXCR, one entry per CDR3 protein. Of under 600,000 distinct CDR3 sequences in the sample, roughly 24% are singletons; the top ten hold just over 0.75%. The CDR3 covers 14 residues. From germline, CDR1 is SGHTA and CDR2 FQGNSA. Study-wide results and caveats: Clones exceeding 20 RNA copies carried over 97% of effector molecules but under 1% of naive-cell molecules.

The sequence came from a human donor in good health. Some libraries in this study had Jurkat cell RNA spiked in. The J gene is TRBJ1-1, the V gene TRBV7-2; no reliable D call. The sample consisted of naive CD8+ T cells from blood, with Jurkat cell RNA spiked in. Subset indicated: FACS-sorted CD8+CD4-CCR7+CD45RA+ naive T cells. Here the CDR3 DNA reads TGTGCCAGCCGCTTAGGAGAGGGGAACACTGAAGCTTTCTTT. Encoded protein: CASRLGEGNTEAFF.